This T cell receptor (beta chain) was sequenced in a study of blood T cell repertoires in COVID-19. About the study: T cells, B-cell-depleted T cells, or PBMCs supplied cDNA or gDNA.

Sequencing used immunoSEQ multiplex PCR; TCRdb keeps in-frame clones, though not all of them. The sample lists around 270,000 clones; approximately 91% were seen once. This clone was picked up one time. Seattle-derived patients entered the study during active infection and were followed longitudinally. The CDR3 has 13 residues. The V end lost 2 bases, the J end lost 5 bases, and 7 bases lay between the germline ends. CDR1 and CDR2 from the germline V gene are MNHNY and SVGAGI (reference sequence). V is TRBV6-6 and J is TRBJ1-5; D is unclear. The receptor was isolated from a person aged 18-29 years with COVID-19, enrolled during active disease. What was sequenced was peripheral blood. The CDR3 DNA sequence: TGTGCCAGCAGTTACGACGGGGATCAGCCCCAGCATTTT. This encodes CASSYDGDQPQHF.